These 25 T cell receptor beta chains were all obtained from the same sample, sequenced in a study of blood T cells in healthy people across ages. A second about 6 to 12 cycle PCR used barcoded and J-beta primers. Using its own MiXCR run on the 5' RACE reads, TCRdb lists one record per CDR3 protein. The sample contains around 800,000 distinct CDR3 sequences, around 25% of which appear only once. This sample was shared with a second study, whose subject was T cells of mothers and their children.

The sequenced sample was blood. The receptors originated from a boy between 10 and 17 years old in good health.

The J gene is TRBJ1-3, the V gene TRBV28; tentatively, D is TRBD1 (5 bases). V dropped 6 bases and J dropped 1 base, with 16 bases sitting between them. The CDR3 runs 16 residues. Germline V gene sequence: CDR1 MDHEN, CDR2 SYDVKM. The CDR3 protein is CASSPPTAGSGNTIYF. DNA for the CDR3: TGTGCCAGCAGCCCCCCCACAGCAGGGTCTGGAAACACCATATATTTT.

The V call is TRBV14, the J call TRBJ2-7; D remains ambiguous. The CDR3 consists of 14 residues. From germline, CDR1 is SGHDN and CDR2 FVKESK. V lost 1 base and J lost 2, with 9 bases in between. In DNA, the CDR3 is TGTGCCAGCAGCCAAGGACTCCAAACCTACGAGCAGTACTTC. Protein: CASSQGLQTYEQYF. The variable domain in full, completed from reference TRBV14 and TRBJ2-7, reads EAGVTQFPSHSVIEKGQTVTLRCDPISGHDNLYWYRRVMGKEIKFLLHFVKESKQDESGMPNNRFLAERTGGTYSTLKVQPAELEDSGVYFCASSQGLQTYEQYFGPGTRLTVT.

This clonotype has just a few counts. The chain carries TRBV3-1 and TRBJ2-6; 9 bases line up with TRBD1. J was trimmed by 0 bases and V by 3 bases; bases with no gene match: 6. CDR1 is LGHDT and CDR2 is YNNKEL in the germline V gene (reference sequence). The CDR3 consists of 18 residues. This CDR3 reads CASSQRQGDYSGANVLTF. DNA for the CDR3: TGTGCCAGCAGCCAGAGACAGGGGGACTACTCTGGGGCCAACGTCCTGACTTTC.

The chain has TRBV6-5 and TRBJ1-1; no reliable D call. Trimming cost V 0 bases and J 0 bases, with 14 bases left between them. Germline lookup yields CDR1 MNHEY and CDR2 SVGAGI. The length of the CDR3 is 17 residues. The CDR3 DNA sequence: TGTGCCAGCAGTTACTCTAGACAACTATTCATGAACACTGAAGCTTTCTTT. Protein product: CASSYSRQLFMNTEAFF.

The chain combines TRBV5-1 with TRBJ1-4; D perhaps matches TRBD1 (6 bases). Germline V gene data show CDR1 as SGHRS and CDR2 as YFSETQ. Trimming cost V 9 bases and J 5 bases, with 14 bases left between them. The CDR3 loop spans 13 amino acids. CDR3 sequence (DNA): TGCGCCAACCGAAGGACAGAGAATGAAAAACTGTTTTTT. Its translation is CANRRTENEKLFF.

This clonotype was seen more than once but under ten times. This rearrangement joins TRBV20-1 to TRBJ2-7; TRBD2 matches at 8 bases. The J call may be wrong; the DNA end is better matched by TRBJ2-1. The CDR3 contains 13 residues. From germline, CDR1 is DFQATT and CDR2 SNEGSKA (reference sequence). DNA for the CDR3: TGCAGTGCCGGACTAGCCCTTAACAATGAGCAGTTCTTC. This gives the protein CSAGLALNNEQFF.

This clonotype showed up just a few times. V and J are TRBV12-3 or TRBV12-4 and TRBJ1-2, with D possibly matching TRBD1 (6 bases). This CDR3 is 13 amino acids long. V was trimmed by 7 bases and J by 8 bases, leaving 17 bases between them. The CDR3: CASKPGRGRGYTF. In DNA form, the CDR3 reads TGTGCCAGCAAACCGGGGAGGGGGAGAGGCTACACCTTC.

V gene TRBV20-1 combines with J gene TRBJ2-5; 7 positions match TRBD1. The closer fit of TRBJ2-7 to the DNA end suggests the J call may be wrong. The CDR3 extends over 13 amino acids. Germline V lookup: CDR1 DFQATT, CDR2 SNEGSKA (reference sequence). The CDR3 bases are TGCAGTGCTGCGACAGGGCAGACTTACGAGCAGTACTTC. It codes for CSAATGQTYEQYF.

This clonotype was counted many times. The rearrangement links TRBV30 to TRBJ2-2; D is undetermined. V dropped 4 bases and J dropped 1 base, with 7 bases sitting between them. Germline CDR1 and CDR2: GTSNPN and SVGIG (reference sequence). The CDR3 consists of 13 residues. The CDR3 sequence: CAWKTVNTGELFF. DNA for the CDR3: TGTGCCTGGAAGACGGTGAACACCGGGGAGCTGTTTTTT.

This clonotype was seen a few times. The rearrangement uses TRBV29-1 and TRBJ2-2; 12 nucleotides agree with TRBD1. Trimming at V came to 6 bases and at J to 6 bases, leaving 20 bases not matched to a gene. The CDR3 has 19 amino acids. Per the germline V gene, CDR1 is SQVTM and CDR2 is ANQGSEA. The DNA of the CDR3 is TGCAGCGTCCCTCTCCCGGGACAGGGGGCAAAGGTGGTGGCCGGGGAGCTGTTTTTT. Translated: CSVPLPGQGAKVVAGELFF.

This clonotype was picked up a small number of times. The gene calls are TRBV7-8 and TRBJ2-3, with D possibly TRBD1 on 6 matching bases. Trimming shortened V by 11 bases and J by 4 bases, and 25 bases separated the two germline ends. The V gene's germline CDR1 is SGHVS and CDR2 FQNEAQ. This CDR3 is built from 16 residues. CDR3 protein: CAGGDGEQGKSDTQYF. CDR3 DNA sequence: TGTGCCGGGGGAGACGGGGAACAGGGTAAATCAGATACGCAGTATTTT. The full variable domain, with the rest looked up from reference TRBV7-8 and TRBJ2-3, is GAGVSQSPRYKVAKRGQDVALRCDPISGHVSLFWYQQALGQGPEFLTYFQNEAQLDKSGLPSDRFFAERPEGSVSTLKIQRTQQEDSAVYLCAGGDGEQGKSDTQYFGPGTRLTVL.

This chain uses TRBV10-3 with TRBJ1-2, with 7 positions matching TRBD1. Germline CDR1 is ENHRY and CDR2 is SYGVKD. The CDR3 is 13 amino acids. The ends lost 3 bases at V and 2 bases at J; junction bases unmatched: 0. The CDR3 is CAISDRGNYGYTF. CDR3 bases: TGTGCCATCAGTGACAGGGGGAACTATGGCTACACCTTC.

This chain links TRBV14 with TRBJ2-1; D perhaps matches TRBD1 (5 bases). The germline gives CDR1 SGHDN, CDR2 FVKESK. Between the trimmed V and J ends, which lost 7 bases and 7 bases, there was a span of 11 bases. This CDR3 spans 12 amino acids. The CDR3 loop reads CASNKRGNEQFF. For the CDR3, the DNA is TGTGCCAGCAACAAAAGGGGTAATGAGCAGTTCTTC.

The chain uses TRBV7-9 and TRBJ2-5; a possible D gene is TRBD1 (5 bases). The V gene lost 5 bases and the J gene lost 2 bases, with 15 bases spanning the gap. The CDR3 is 15 amino acids. Germline V gene lookup returns CDR1 SEHNR and CDR2 FQNEAQ (reference sequence). The CDR3 is CASSPPWGGQETQYF. The CDR3, as DNA: TGTGCCAGCAGCCCACCGTGGGGCGGACAAGAGACCCAGTACTTC. The entire variable domain, with the rest obtained from reference TRBV7-9 and TRBJ2-5, is as follows: DTGVSQNPRHKITKRGQNVTFRCDPISEHNRLYWYRQTLGQGPEFLTYFQNEAQLEKSRLLSDRFSAERPKGSFSTLEIQRTEQGDSAMYLCASSPPWGGQETQYFGPGTRLLVL.

CDR3 amino acids: CSAQLRDTEAFF. The CDR3 DNA sequence: TGCAGTGCCCAACTACGTGACACTGAAGCTTTCTTT. This chain connects TRBV20-1 to TRBJ1-1; D is undetermined. The CDR3 loop spans 12 amino acids. Germline V lookup: CDR1 DFQATT, CDR2 SNEGSKA (reference sequence). V was cut by 6 bases and J by 3 bases, with 11 bases left in between.

The chain employs TRBV6-1 and TRBJ2-5; no definite D call. The tail of the sequence fits TRBJ2-7 better, so the J call may be wrong. The length of the CDR3 is 13 residues. In germline, CDR1 is MNHNS, CDR2 SASEGT. The CDR3 DNA follows: TGTGCCAGCAGTGAAATTGCTTCGTACGAGCAGTACTTC. This translates into CASSEIASYEQYF.

For this clonotype: The DNA is omitted, as the CDR3 cannot be located on it reliably, and the CDR3 follows TCRdb's listing. This chain links TRBV12-3 or TRBV12-4 with TRBJ2-1; the D call of TRBD1 is as the table states it, not checked on the DNA. Ends included, the CDR3 has 17 residues. CDR3 residues: CASSFGPGGLSYNEQFF.

The chain employs TRBV5-1 and TRBJ1-6; D is undetermined. The CDR3 loop spans 15 amino acids. Trimming stripped 0 bases from V and 7 bases from J, with 11 bases between. Looked up from germline, CDR1 is SGHRS and CDR2 is YFSETQ. CDR3 sequence (DNA): TGCGCCAGCAGCTTGGACGTCAGTTTGAATTCACCCCTCCACTTT. Translated: CASSLDVSLNSPLHF.

The rearrangement uses TRBV12-3 or TRBV12-4 and TRBJ1-1, with no clear D. V lost 1 base to trimming and J lost 1 base, with 10 bases between them. The CDR3 consists of 15 residues. The CDR3 here is CASSLDLSSNTEAFF. CDR3 sequence (DNA): TGTGCCAGCAGTTTAGATCTGTCCTCGAACACTGAAGCTTTCTTT.

This clonotype was found a few times. V is TRBV14 and J is TRBJ1-2, with TRBD1 matching 7 bases. Germline V lookup: CDR1 SGHDN, CDR2 FVKESK. The V and J ends lost 4 bases and 7 bases, in that order; junction bases with no gene match: 3. This CDR3 has 12 amino acids. CDR3 protein: CASSRGTVGYTF. For the CDR3, the DNA is TGTGCCAGCAGCCGAGGGACAGTTGGCTACACCTTC.

This clonotype was observed at least ten times. V and J are TRBV5-1 and TRBJ2-7, with TRBD2 matching over 8 bases. Looked up from germline, CDR1 is SGHRS and CDR2 is YFSETQ. With 7 bases clipped from V and 4 bases from J, the junction kept 13 bases outside the gene matches. The CDR3 extends over 15 amino acids. The CDR3 reads CASGPRGGLKYEQYF. CDR3 sequence (DNA): TGCGCCAGCGGACCCCGGGGGGGTCTTAAGTACGAGCAGTACTTC.

In the case of this clonotype: One junction end does not reproduce the germline sequence, and a read error may be involved. The chain links TRBV5-4 to TRBJ2-5, with D possibly being TRBD2 (7 bases). The end of the DNA is better explained by TRBJ2-7, so the J call may be wrong. The germline V gene has CDR1 SGHNT and CDR2 YYREEE (reference sequence). The CDR3 has 13 residues. The chain's CDR3 is CAGSLQGGDEQYF. The CDR3 coding sequence is TGTGCCGGCAGCTTACAGGGAGGGGACGAGCAGTACTTC.

This clonotype was seen a handful of times. The genes are TRBV5-1 and TRBJ2-1; 7 bases fit TRBD1. The V segment lost 0 bases and the J segment 2 bases; nucleotides outside the gene matches: 2. Germline CDR1 reads SGHRS; CDR2 reads YFSETQ. The CDR3 covers 15 residues. The CDR3: CASSLEGQPYNEQFF. CDR3 DNA: TGCGCCAGCAGCTTGGAGGGACAGCCCTACAATGAGCAGTTCTTC.

The gene calls are TRBV20-1 and TRBJ2-7; weak D call: TRBD1 (5 bases). This CDR3 comprises 15 residues. V lost 3 bases to trimming and J lost 1 base, with 16 bases between them. CDR1 is DFQATT and CDR2 is SNEGSKA in the germline V gene (reference sequence). This CDR3 is CSASGATDRSYEQYF. The CDR3 DNA sequence: TGCAGTGCTAGTGGGGCTACGGACCGATCCTACGAGCAGTACTTC.

The V call is TRBV12-3 or TRBV12-4, the J call TRBJ1-2; D call uncertain. This CDR3 is 15 amino acids long. V lost 7 bases and J lost 8, with 23 bases in between. CDR3 in amino acids: CASKLRETPFGGYTF. CDR3 bases: TGTGCCAGCAAGTTGAGGGAAACCCCTTTTGGCGGCTACACCTTC.